This record looks at one TCR beta chain sequence and its context. The PCR was carried out with 60 Vbeta primers and 13 Jbeta primers. The repertoire was sequenced with immunoSEQ multiplex PCR; TCRdb's copy has only in-frame clones and lacks some. The table has roughly 150,000 clones, 70% to 80% seen once. This CDR3 contains 15 residues. J gave up 3 bases and V 5 bases, and 6 bases lay outside the gene matches. Germline V lookup: CDR1 SGHAT, CDR2 FQNNGV. The data were taken from a study of cytomegalovirus exposure and HLA in healthy donors. The wider study: Researchers found that roughly 81% of 398 genotyped donors fell within the Caucasian-associated ancestry cluster.

The receptor was derived from a man between 50 and 59 years old in good health and CMV-seropositive. Sequencing used PBMCs. The rearrangement joins TRBV11-2 to TRBJ2-3, with TRBD2 matching over 9 bases. CDR3 DNA: TGTGCCAGCAGCGACGCTAGCGGGGCTACAGATACGCAGTATTTT. Translating it yields CASSDASGATDTQYF.